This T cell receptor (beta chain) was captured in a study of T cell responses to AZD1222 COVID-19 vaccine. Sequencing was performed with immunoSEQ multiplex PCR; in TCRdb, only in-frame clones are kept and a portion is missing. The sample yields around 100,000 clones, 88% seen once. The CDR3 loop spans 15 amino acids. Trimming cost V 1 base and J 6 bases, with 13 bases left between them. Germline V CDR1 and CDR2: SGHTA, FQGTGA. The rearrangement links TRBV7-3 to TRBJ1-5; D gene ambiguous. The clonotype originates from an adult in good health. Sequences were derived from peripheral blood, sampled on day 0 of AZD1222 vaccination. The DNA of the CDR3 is TGTGCCAGCAGCTTAAGGGGTAGAAAGAGTCAGCCCCAGCATTTT. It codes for CASSLRGRKSQPQHF.